Listed below are T cell receptor beta chains from one sample, sequenced in a study of T-cell reconstitution after alpha-beta-depleted transplantation in children. TCRdb analysed the PCR reads with MiXCR anew, one entry per CDR3 protein. This sample carries approximately 88,000 distinct CDR3 sequences, 12% of them seen once, and the ten largest clones take about 15%. Sample: PBMCs from the stem cell graft donor, taken from the stem cell graft. The receptor set was obtained from a human donor who donated a stem cell graft to a child with inherited bone marrow failure. The CDR3 runs from the conserved cysteine through the conserved F or W. A D gene is named only where the DNA matches it firmly. A clone size is listed for some rows: how often the clone was seen (once, few, many), or a class if it is expanded.

cdr3_aa: CATSDFRPGTTNEQFF; cdr3_nt: TGTGCCACCAGTGATTTTCGACCCGGGACTACCAATGAGCAGTTCTTC; v_call: TRBV24-1; cdr3_length: 16; clone_size: many; d_call: TRBD2; j_call: TRBJ2-1
cdr3_aa: CAMGPGLRNYTF; cdr3_nt: TGTGCCATGGGCCCTGGGCTCCGAAACTACACCTTC; v_call: TRBV7-9; cdr3_length: 12; clone_size: many; d_call: NA; j_call: TRBJ1-2
cdr3_aa: CASSSIAGANEQFF; cdr3_nt: TGCGCCAGCAGTTCGATAGCGGGGGCAAATGAGCAGTTCTTC; v_call: TRBV5-1; cdr3_length: 14; clone_size: many; d_call: TRBD2; j_call: TRBJ2-1
cdr3_aa: CASSHGVHNEQFF; cdr3_nt: TGCGCCAGCAGCCACGGGGTCCACAATGAGCAGTTCTTC; v_call: TRBV4-3; cdr3_length: 13; clone_size: many; d_call: NA; j_call: TRBJ2-1
cdr3_aa: CASSSRHTEAFF; cdr3_nt: TGTGCCAGCAGCTCACGACACACTGAAGCTTTCTTT; v_call: TRBV7-2; cdr3_length: 12; clone_size: NA; d_call: NA; j_call: TRBJ1-1
cdr3_aa: CASSVRDRVVGGELFF; cdr3_nt: TGTGCCAGCAGCGTCAGGGACAGGGTGGTCGGCGGGGAGCTGTTTTTT; v_call: TRBV9; cdr3_length: 16; clone_size: NA; d_call: TRBD1; j_call: TRBJ2-2
cdr3_aa: CASSQDFGVGNTIYF; cdr3_nt: TGCGCCAGCAGCCAAGATTTCGGGGTGGGAAACACCATATATTTT; v_call: TRBV4-3; cdr3_length: 15; clone_size: many; d_call: NA; j_call: TRBJ1-3
cdr3_aa: CASSYNLGTGGIPDTQYF; cdr3_nt: TGTGCCAGCAGTTACAACCTAGGGACAGGGGGAATCCCAGATACGCAGTATTTT; v_call: TRBV6-5; cdr3_length: 18; clone_size: many; d_call: TRBD1; j_call: TRBJ2-3
cdr3_aa: CASSPYGAQRSEAFF; cdr3_nt: TGCGCCAGCAGCCCTTACGGGGCACAGCGATCTGAAGCTTTCTTT; v_call: TRBV5-1; cdr3_length: 15; clone_size: many; d_call: NA; j_call: TRBJ1-1
cdr3_aa: CASSPGANSNQPQHF; cdr3_nt: TGCGCCAGCAGCCCGGGGGCGAATAGCAATCAGCCCCAGCATTTT; v_call: TRBV5-1; cdr3_length: 15; clone_size: many; d_call: NA; j_call: TRBJ1-5
cdr3_aa: CATGRGLSEHFF; cdr3_nt: TGTGCCACCGGGAGGGGCCTGAGTGAGCATTTCTTC; v_call: TRBV24-1; cdr3_length: 12; clone_size: many; d_call: TRBD2; j_call: TRBJ2-1
cdr3_aa: CAIWGGDTDTQYF; cdr3_nt: TGTGCCATCTGGGGAGGAGACACAGATACGCAGTATTTT; v_call: TRBV10-3; cdr3_length: 13; clone_size: many; d_call: NA; j_call: TRBJ2-3
cdr3_aa: CASSLSPQGAEAFF; cdr3_nt: TGCGCCAGCAGCTTGTCCCCACAGGGGGCTGAGGCTTTCTTT; v_call: TRBV5-1; cdr3_length: 14; clone_size: many; d_call: TRBD1; j_call: TRBJ1-1
cdr3_aa: CASSQATGYNEQFF; cdr3_nt: TGCGCCAGCAGCCAGGCCACAGGTTACAATGAGCAGTTCTTC; v_call: TRBV4-3; cdr3_length: 14; clone_size: many; d_call: NA; j_call: TRBJ2-1
cdr3_aa: CASSFNRGTYEQYF; cdr3_nt: TGTGCCAGCAGCTTCAACCGCGGAACCTACGAGCAGTACTTC; v_call: TRBV11-2; cdr3_length: 14; clone_size: NA; d_call: NA; j_call: TRBJ2-7
cdr3_aa: CSVRRGTSAYEQYF; cdr3_nt: TGCAGCGTCCGGAGGGGGACTAGCGCGTACGAGCAGTACTTC; v_call: TRBV29-1; cdr3_length: 14; clone_size: many; d_call: TRBD2; j_call: TRBJ2-7
cdr3_aa: CSVESTDSYEQYF; cdr3_nt: TGCAGCGTTGAATCGACTGACTCCTACGAGCAGTACTTC; v_call: TRBV29-1; cdr3_length: 13; clone_size: once; d_call: NA; j_call: TRBJ2-7
cdr3_aa: CASSLTHGGGTYNEHFF; cdr3_nt: TGTGCCAGCAGCTTGACCCACGGGGGGGGCACCTACAATGAGCATTTCTTC; v_call: TRBV5-6; cdr3_length: 17; clone_size: many; d_call: TRBD2; j_call: TRBJ2-1
cdr3_aa: CASSLAPGTPPDTQYF; cdr3_nt: TGTGCCAGCAGCTTGGCCCCAGGGACCCCCCCGGATACGCAGTATTTT; v_call: TRBV5-5; cdr3_length: 16; clone_size: many; d_call: NA; j_call: TRBJ2-3
cdr3_aa: CASSFLGLAGGLFDEQYF; cdr3_nt: TGCGCCAGCAGCTTCCTGGGACTAGCGGGAGGGTTGTTCGACGAGCAGTACTTC; v_call: TRBV5-1; cdr3_length: 18; clone_size: many; d_call: TRBD2; j_call: TRBJ2-7
cdr3_aa: CASSRRTGAGELFF; cdr3_nt: TGTGCCAGCAGCCGAAGGACAGGGGCCGGGGAGCTGTTTTTT; v_call: TRBV3-1; cdr3_length: 14; clone_size: many; d_call: TRBD1; j_call: TRBJ2-2
cdr3_aa: CASSSQGGDTQYF; cdr3_nt: TGTGCCAGCAGTTCCCAGGGGGGAGATACGCAGTATTTT; v_call: TRBV2; cdr3_length: 13; clone_size: many; d_call: NA; j_call: TRBJ2-3
cdr3_aa: CASSSGQARAFF; cdr3_nt: TGTGCCAGCAGCTCCGGACAGGCTAGAGCTTTCTTT; v_call: TRBV7-2; cdr3_length: 12; clone_size: few; d_call: TRBD1; j_call: TRBJ1-1
cdr3_aa: CASSQDLGLRTGELFF; cdr3_nt: TGTGCCAGCAGCCAAGATCTGGGGTTGCGAACCGGGGAGCTGTTTTTT; v_call: TRBV3-1; cdr3_length: 16; clone_size: few; d_call: NA; j_call: TRBJ2-2
cdr3_aa: CSAEGAPETQYF; cdr3_nt: TGCAGCGCCGAAGGTGCCCCAGAGACCCAGTACTTC; v_call: TRBV29-1; cdr3_length: 12; clone_size: NA; d_call: NA; j_call: TRBJ2-5
cdr3_aa: CASSSVAGGTGELFF; cdr3_nt: TGTGCCAGCAGCTCGGTAGCGGGAGGCACCGGGGAGCTGTTTTTT; v_call: TRBV7-6; cdr3_length: 15; clone_size: NA; d_call: TRBD2; j_call: TRBJ2-2
cdr3_aa: CASSSRGGRAAEQYF; cdr3_nt: TGCGCCAGCAGCTCGAGGGGAGGGAGGGCCGCCGAGCAGTACTTC; v_call: TRBV5-1; cdr3_length: 15; clone_size: many; d_call: TRBD2; j_call: TRBJ2-7
cdr3_aa: CASSRDRGQRRF; cdr3_nt: TGTGCCAGCAGCCGGGACAGGGGGCAACGGAGGTTC; v_call: TRBV28; cdr3_length: 12; clone_size: many; d_call: TRBD1; j_call: TRBJ2-5
cdr3_aa: CASSRWARGGTDTQYF; cdr3_nt: TGCGCCAGCAGCCGCTGGGCCAGGGGAGGGACAGATACGCAGTATTTT; v_call: TRBV4-3; cdr3_length: 16; clone_size: many; d_call: NA; j_call: TRBJ2-3
cdr3_aa: CSAEQGLDRGEQFF; cdr3_nt: TGCAGTGCCGAACAGGGACTAGATCGAGGTGAGCAGTTCTTC; v_call: TRBV20-1; cdr3_length: 14; clone_size: many; d_call: TRBD2; j_call: TRBJ2-1
cdr3_aa: CASSLVGGGTDTQYF; cdr3_nt: TGTGCCAGCAGCTTAGTAGGGGGAGGCACAGATACGCAGTATTTT; v_call: TRBV7-2; cdr3_length: 15; clone_size: many; d_call: NA; j_call: TRBJ2-3
cdr3_aa: CASSRGGVNTEAFF; cdr3_nt: TGTGCCAGCTCAAGAGGGGGGGTGAACACTGAAGCTTTCTTT; v_call: TRBV18; cdr3_length: 14; clone_size: NA; d_call: NA; j_call: TRBJ1-1
cdr3_aa: CASSFDSEKLFF; cdr3_nt: TGCGCCAGCAGCTTTGACAGCGAAAAACTGTTTTTT; v_call: TRBV5-1; cdr3_length: 12; clone_size: many; d_call: NA; j_call: TRBJ1-4
cdr3_aa: CATSGTSGTVSYNEQFF; cdr3_nt: TGTGCCACCAGTGGAACTAGCGGGACGGTGTCCTACAATGAGCAGTTCTTC; v_call: TRBV24-1; cdr3_length: 17; clone_size: many; d_call: TRBD2; j_call: TRBJ2-1
cdr3_aa: CSARDRRTGTTEAFF; cdr3_nt: TGCAGTGCTAGAGATCGTAGGACAGGGACCACTGAAGCTTTCTTT; v_call: TRBV20-1; cdr3_length: 15; clone_size: many; d_call: TRBD1; j_call: TRBJ1-1
cdr3_aa: CASIGEEETQYF; cdr3_nt: TGTGCCAGCATCGGGGAGGAAGAGACCCAGTACTTC; v_call: TRBV2; cdr3_length: 12; clone_size: many; d_call: NA; j_call: TRBJ2-5
cdr3_aa: CASSVDGGNSPLHF; cdr3_nt: TGTGCCAGCAGTGTGGACGGGGGTAATTCACCCCTCCACTTT; v_call: TRBV6-1; cdr3_length: 14; clone_size: many; d_call: NA; j_call: TRBJ1-6
cdr3_aa: CSAPGLGQPQHF; cdr3_nt: TGCAGTGCGCCGGGACTTGGGCAGCCCCAGCATTTT; v_call: TRBV20-1; cdr3_length: 12; clone_size: few; d_call: NA; j_call: TRBJ1-5
cdr3_aa: CASSPWTGENTGELFF; cdr3_nt: TGCGCCAGCAGCCCCTGGACAGGGGAGAACACCGGGGAGCTGTTTTTT; v_call: TRBV5-1; cdr3_length: 16; clone_size: many; d_call: TRBD1; j_call: TRBJ2-2
cdr3_aa: CATSRGTGGDEQYF; cdr3_nt: TGTGCCACCAGCAGGGGGACTGGAGGAGACGAGCAGTACTTC; v_call: TRBV15; cdr3_length: 14; clone_size: NA; d_call: NA; j_call: TRBJ2-7
cdr3_aa: CASSLGDRDQETQYF; cdr3_nt: TGTGCCAGCAGCTTAGGGGACAGGGACCAAGAGACCCAGTACTTC; v_call: TRBV7-2; cdr3_length: 15; clone_size: many; d_call: TRBD1; j_call: TRBJ2-5
cdr3_aa: CASSLQTRSTEAFF; cdr3_nt: TGTGCCAGCAGCTTACAGACGCGGAGCACTGAAGCTTTCTTT; v_call: TRBV7-2; cdr3_length: 14; clone_size: many; d_call: NA; j_call: TRBJ1-1
cdr3_aa: CASSLKMKRGSGTEAFF; cdr3_nt: TGTGCCAGCAGCCTTAAAATGAAACGGGGGTCCGGCACTGAAGCTTTCTTT; v_call: TRBV4-2; cdr3_length: 17; clone_size: many; d_call: NA; j_call: TRBJ1-1
cdr3_aa: CASSSDTGYNSPLHF; cdr3_nt: TGTGCCAGCAGCTCCGATACAGGGTATAATTCACCCCTCCACTTT; v_call: TRBV7-2; cdr3_length: 15; clone_size: many; d_call: NA; j_call: TRBJ1-6
cdr3_aa: CAWRGQGANTGELFF; cdr3_nt: TGTGCCTGGAGGGGACAGGGCGCGAACACCGGGGAGCTGTTTTTT; v_call: TRBV30; cdr3_length: 15; clone_size: few; d_call: TRBD1; j_call: TRBJ2-2
cdr3_aa: CANSASEGTDTQYF; cdr3_nt: TGTGCCAACAGCGCCTCTGAGGGCACAGATACGCAGTATTTT; v_call: TRBV10-3; cdr3_length: 14; clone_size: NA; d_call: NA; j_call: TRBJ2-3
cdr3_aa: CASSPGLRNTEAFF; cdr3_nt: TGTGCCAGCAGCCCAGGGCTCCGGAACACTGAAGCTTTCTTT; v_call: TRBV6-5; cdr3_length: 14; clone_size: many; d_call: NA; j_call: TRBJ1-1
cdr3_aa: CASSKGLAVTDTQYF; cdr3_nt: TGTGCCAGCAGCAAGGGACTAGCCGTCACAGATACGCAGTATTTT; v_call: TRBV7-9; cdr3_length: 15; clone_size: many; d_call: TRBD2; j_call: TRBJ2-3
cdr3_aa: CASDRGNQPQHF; cdr3_nt: TGTGCCAGCGATAGGGGGAATCAGCCCCAGCATTTT; v_call: TRBV19; cdr3_length: 12; clone_size: many; d_call: NA; j_call: TRBJ1-5
cdr3_aa: CSARDLRLAGVTYEQYF; cdr3_nt: TGCAGTGCTAGAGATTTACGGCTAGCGGGAGTAACCTACGAGCAGTACTTC; v_call: TRBV20-1; cdr3_length: 17; clone_size: many; d_call: TRBD2; j_call: TRBJ2-7